Sequencing of this T cell receptor (beta chain) was carried out in a study of post-analysis software for immune sequencing data. General observations from the study: Significantly lower normalized Chao1 diversity was found in patients with multiple sclerosis relative to controls. The five TRBV segments detected at higher frequency in patients than in controls included TRBV5-6, TRBV5-1 and TRBV20-1. F-measure co-clustering was strong for batch-matched samples.

Unique-molecular-identifier-tagged TCR beta cDNA libraries were used. In TCRdb, the PCR reads were re-called with MiXCR into one record per CDR3 protein. The sample contains more than 500,000 distinct CDR3 sequences, 34% of which appear only once. V lost 6 bases to trimming and J lost 5 bases; unmatched junction nucleotides: 7. The germline gives CDR1 SEHNR, CDR2 FQNEAQ (reference sequence). The CDR3 is made up of 14 amino acids. This clonotype was counted between two and nine times. No antigen is known for it. The chain joins TRBV7-9 to TRBJ2-5, with 9 positions matching TRBD2. Sequenced: blood. The source of this sequence is a girl aged 2-17 years with multiple sclerosis. DNA for the CDR3: TGTGCCAGCAGTCGTAGCGGGGGAAAGGAGACCCAGTACTTC. It encodes CASSRSGGKETQYF.